Below, 29 T cell receptor beta chains from the same sample are listed, as sequenced in a study of cytomegalovirus exposure and HLA in healthy donors. Amplification used 60 Vbeta primers and 13 Jbeta primers. Measured with immunoSEQ multiplex PCR; TCRdb has only the in-frame clones, and not every one. The data show 150,000 to 200,000 clones, roughly three quarters seen once. Sequenced: PBMCs. All receptors come from a woman aged 50 to 65 in good health and CMV-seronegative.

There are a few counts of this clone. This chain uses TRBV7-9 with TRBJ1-1; tentatively, D is TRBD1 (5 bases). This CDR3 comprises 14 residues. The ends were cut back, 5 bases at V and 0 bases at J, with 10 bases in the middle. Germline V lookup: CDR1 SEHNR, CDR2 FQNEAQ (reference sequence). CDR3 amino acids: CASSHLGVNTEAFF. DNA for the CDR3: TGTGCCAGCAGCCACTTAGGGGTGAACACTGAAGCTTTCTTT.

In its sample, this clone was seen once. The chain is built from TRBV7-6 and TRBJ1-6; TRBD1 aligns across 7 bases. The germline V gene has CDR1 SGHVS and CDR2 FNYEAQ. This CDR3 comprises 14 residues. V shed 1 base, J shed 10 bases, and the junction held 4 bases outside the gene matches. CDR3 loop: CASSLVQGVSPLHF. The CDR3 coding sequence is TGTGCCAGCAGCTTAGTCCAGGGGGTCTCACCCCTCCACTTT. Drawing the rest from reference TRBV7-6 and TRBJ1-6, the complete variable domain is GAGVSQSPRYKVTKRGQDVALRCDPISGHVSLYWYRQALGQGPEFLTYFNYEAQQDKSGLPNDRFSAERPEGSISTLTIQRTEQRDSAMYRCASSLVQGVSPLHFGNGTRLTVT.

J is TRBJ2-6 and V is TRBV19; TRBD1 matches at 9 bases. The CDR3 covers 18 residues. Germline CDR1 reads LNHDA; CDR2 reads SQIVND (reference sequence). V lost 7 bases, J lost 1 base, and 11 bases stayed unmatched. DNA of the CDR3: TGTGCCAGTAACCCCCGGGACAGGGTTCGTTCTGGGGCCAACGTCCTGACTTTC. Protein sequence: CASNPRDRVRSGANVLTF.

The DNA for the CDR3 is TGTGCCAGCAGCATGACAGGGGCTGGAAACACCATATATTTT. The encoded protein is CASSMTGAGNTIYF. This chain links TRBV7-8 with TRBJ1-3; 8 bases agree with TRBD1. V was pared by 5 bases and J by 2 bases, with 2 bases of the junction left unmatched. Germline CDR1 SGHVS, CDR2 FQNEAQ. The CDR3 has 14 residues.

J is TRBJ2-5 and V is TRBV5-4, with 9 bases that match TRBD1. The J call may be in error: the DNA end matches TRBJ2-7 better. This CDR3 is 16 amino acids long. Germline-derived CDR1 and CDR2 are SGHNT and YYREEE (reference sequence). Here the CDR3 DNA reads TGTGCCAGCAGCCCACAACCGGGACAGGGAGGATACGAGCAGTACTTC. Amino acid sequence: CASSPQPGQGGYEQYF.

The chain has TRBV5-1 and TRBJ1-4; D may be TRBD1 (5 bases). CDR3 length: 16 residues. V was clipped by 1 base and J by 5 bases, with 15 bases between them. The germline V gene has CDR1 SGHRS and CDR2 YFSETQ. CDR3 region: CASSLMPGQGNEKLFF. The DNA for the CDR3 is TGCGCCAGCAGCTTGATGCCCGGGCAGGGAAATGAAAAACTGTTTTTT.

V and J are TRBV30 and TRBJ1-2, with 10 bases fitting TRBD1. Germline-derived CDR1 and CDR2 are GTSNPN and SVGIG (reference sequence). The length of the CDR3 is 12 residues. V was clipped by 7 bases and J by 5 bases; unmatched bases: 4. The CDR3 region has the DNA TGTGCCTCTCCGGACAGGGGGTATGGCTACACCTTC. Residues: CASPDRGYGYTF.

J is TRBJ2-5 and V is TRBV7-2; 7 nucleotides align to TRBD2. J gave up 0 bases and V 2 bases, and 6 bases lay outside the gene matches. The CDR3 covers 16 residues. Germline V lookup: CDR1 SGHTA, CDR2 FQGNSA. The CDR3 loop is CASSLKRGVNQETQYF. The CDR3 bases are TGTGCCAGCAGCTTAAAACGGGGGGTAAACCAAGAGACCCAGTACTTC. The full variable domain, rest sourced from reference TRBV7-2 and TRBJ2-5, is GAGVSQSPSNKVTEKGKDVELRCDPISGHTALYWYRQSLGQGLEFLIYFQGNSAPDKSGLPSDRFSAERTGGSVSTLTIQRTQQEDSAVYLCASSLKRGVNQETQYFGPGTRLLVL.

This chain joins TRBV5-6 and TRBJ2-7; 8 bases map to TRBD2. Trimming at V came to 4 bases and at J to 8 bases, leaving 17 bases not matched to a gene. The CDR3 has 16 amino acids. The germline CDR1 and CDR2 sequences are SGHDT and YYEEEE. The CDR3 sequence is CASSPEGSGISSQQYF. The CDR3 DNA is TGTGCCAGCAGCCCGGAGGGTAGCGGGATTTCGAGCCAGCAGTACTTC. Supplemented by reference TRBV5-6 and TRBJ2-7, the full variable domain reads DAGVTQSPTHLIKTRGQQVTLRCSPKSGHDTVSWYQQALGQGPQFIFQYYEEEERQRGNFPDRFSGHQFPNYSSELNVNALLLGDSALYLCASSPEGSGISSQQYFGPGTRLTVT.

V gene TRBV28 combines with J gene TRBJ1-2; 7 bases are shared with TRBD1. There are 13 residues in the CDR3. V trimming: 3 bases; J trimming: 6 bases; junction bases outside the gene matches: 4. Germline CDR1 and CDR2: MDHEN and SYDVKM. The CDR3 DNA is TGTGCCAGCAGTTTTCCAGGGGGAAATGGCTACACCTTC. Its translation is CASSFPGGNGYTF.

V is TRBV4-2 and J is TRBJ1-5; no firm D call. Germline CDR1 reads LGHNA; CDR2 reads YNFKEQ. Trimming removed 4 bases at V and 0 bases at J, with 13 bases between. CDR3 size: 16 residues. CDR3 in DNA: TGTGCCAGCAGCCCCACCCAGGTTTATAGCAATCAGCCCCAGCATTTT. The encoded protein is CASSPTQVYSNQPQHF.

This sequence joins TRBV4-3 and TRBJ1-2; D perhaps matches TRBD1 (5 bases). CDR1 is LGHNA and CDR2 is YSLEER in the germline V gene. Trimming left V 3 bases short and J 8 bases short, with 13 bases between. This CDR3 contains 13 residues. CDR3 sequence (DNA): TGCGCCAGCAGCCACGGAGGGGTGAGGGGCTACACCTTC. Encoded protein: CASSHGGVRGYTF.

The chain combines TRBV29-1 with TRBJ2-5; 11 nucleotides match TRBD1. The closer fit of TRBJ2-7 to the DNA end suggests the J call may be wrong. CDR3 length: 14 residues. Germline V gene sequence: CDR1 SQVTM, CDR2 ANQGSEA. In nucleotides, the CDR3 is TGCAGCGTTGAAGGGGACAGGGGGAAGTACGAGCAGTACTTC. This gives the protein CSVEGDRGKYEQYF.

V gene TRBV10-3 combines with J gene TRBJ1-4; perhaps TRBD1 as D (5 bases). Germline assignment: CDR1 ENHRY and CDR2 SYGVKD. V was shortened by 6 bases and J by 10 bases, with 21 bases between the two germline ends. CDR3 length: 15 amino acids. The CDR3 sequence: CAISDSGTTGGKLFF. CDR3 coding DNA: TGTGCCATCAGCGACTCCGGGACTACAGGTGGAAAACTGTTTTTT.

The chain employs TRBV28 and TRBJ1-1; tentatively, D is TRBD1 (6 bases). This CDR3 is built from 17 residues. Germline lookup yields CDR1 MDHEN and CDR2 SYDVKM. V lost 1 base to trimming and J lost 0 bases, with 15 bases between them. CDR3 region: CASSLSGMGTLNTEAFF. CDR3 in DNA: TGTGCCAGCAGTTTATCTGGGATGGGGACATTGAACACTGAAGCTTTCTTT.

The chain carries TRBV6-6 and TRBJ1-1; D not certain. Germline CDR1 and CDR2: MNHNY and SVGAGI (reference sequence). Deletions cut 2 bases from V and 1 base from J, with 5 bases between. CDR3 length: 13 residues. The CDR3: CASSYIRNTEAFF. The CDR3, as DNA: TGTGCCAGCAGTTACATTCGGAACACTGAAGCTTTCTTT.

This clone has more than one count but fewer than ten. The chain recombines TRBV9 with TRBJ1-6; 7 positions match TRBD1. Trimming at V came to 0 bases and at J to 7 bases, leaving 7 bases not matched to a gene. In germline, CDR1 is SGDLS, CDR2 YYNGEE. The CDR3 contains 16 residues. The CDR3 sequence is CASSVGAGGKNSPLHF. CDR3 DNA: TGTGCCAGCAGCGTAGGGGCAGGGGGTAAAAATTCACCCCTCCACTTT.

The chain uses TRBV7-2 and TRBJ2-2; tentative D call: TRBD2 (6 bases). Trimming stripped 10 bases from V and 0 bases from J, with 18 bases between. Germline V gene sequence: CDR1 SGHTA, CDR2 FQGNSA. The CDR3 is 16 amino acids. CDR3 sequence (DNA): TGTGCCACGCGAGAATTGGGGGGAGCGAACACCGGGGAGCTGTTTTTT. Protein: CATRELGGANTGELFF.

The chain links TRBV6-5 to TRBJ1-1, with D possibly being TRBD1 (6 bases). V was trimmed by 5 bases and J by 7 bases, leaving 8 bases between them. Germline loops: CDR1 MNHEY, CDR2 SVGAGI. The CDR3 is 11 residues long. This chain's CDR3 is CASSEGGEAFF. In nucleotides, the CDR3 is TGTGCCAGCAGTGAAGGGGGTGAAGCTTTCTTT.

The chain has TRBV7-9 and TRBJ2-5, with 10 bases fitting TRBD1. Per the germline V gene, CDR1 is SEHNR and CDR2 is FQNEAQ (reference sequence). V lost 5 bases, J lost 7 bases, and 7 bases stayed unmatched. The CDR3 covers 14 residues. DNA of the CDR3: TGTGCCAGCAGCCTACCTCGACAGGGGGCGACCCAGTACTTC. Translated: CASSLPRQGATQYF.

The genes are TRBV5-1 and TRBJ2-1; a possible D gene is TRBD1 (5 bases). With 1 base removed from V and 0 bases from J, the gap between germline ends came to 11 bases. CDR1 is SGHRS, CDR2 YFSETQ, per germline. CDR3 length equals 16 residues. The CDR3 sequence: CASSLSRTSSYNEQFF. The CDR3 region has the DNA TGCGCCAGCAGCTTGTCCCGGACAAGCTCCTACAATGAGCAGTTCTTC.

This clone appeared once. The CDR3 sequence is CASSPTSSGSYNEQFF. The CDR3, as DNA: TGTGCCAGCTCACCCACCTCTAGCGGCTCCTACAATGAGCAGTTCTTC. The chain combines TRBV18 with TRBJ2-1, with 7 bases identical to TRBD2. The CDR3 totals 16 residues. V was clipped by 3 bases and J by 0 bases; unmatched bases: 5. The germline gives CDR1 KGHSH, CDR2 LQKENI.

This clone turned up a few times. The genes are TRBV28 and TRBJ2-7, with 11 positions matching TRBD2. This CDR3 contains 15 residues. Trimming at V came to 6 bases and at J to 4 bases, leaving 8 bases not matched to a gene. Germline values: CDR1 MDHEN, CDR2 SYDVKM. The CDR3 DNA sequence: TGTGCCAGCAGCCCTACGGGACTAGCGGAATACGAGCAGTACTTC. Its translation is CASSPTGLAEYEQYF. The variable domain in full, completed from reference TRBV28 and TRBJ2-7, reads DVKVTQSSRYLVKRTGEKVFLECVQDMDHENMFWYRQDPGLGLRLIYFSYDVKMKEKGDIPEGYSVSREKKERFSLILESASTNQTSMYLCASSPTGLAEYEQYFGPGTRLTVT.

The chain employs TRBV27 and TRBJ2-1, with a weak D call TRBD1 (5 bases). Trimming cost V 5 bases and J 6 bases, with 11 bases left between them. CDR1 MNHEY and CDR2 SMNVEV come from the germline V gene (reference sequence). The CDR3 is 13 amino acids. The CDR3 protein is CASSLSGSNEQFF. CDR3 DNA: TGTGCCAGCAGTCTTTCAGGGTCCAATGAGCAGTTCTTC.

This clone was observed a few times. V usage is TRBV5-1 and J usage is TRBJ1-4; maybe TRBD1 (5 bases). Germline assignment: CDR1 SGHRS and CDR2 YFSETQ. V lost 0 bases and J 8 bases, leaving 14 bases between the germline ends. The CDR3 sequence is 15 residues long. The CDR3 bases are TGCGCCAGCAGCTTGGACCAAGGGGATCAAGAAAAACTGTTTTTT. Amino acids: CASSLDQGDQEKLFF.

The chain carries TRBV5-1 and TRBJ2-5, with D perhaps matching TRBD1 (6 bases). Germline V gene data show CDR1 as SGHRS and CDR2 as YFSETQ. This CDR3 has 15 residues. The germline V and J ends were trimmed by 0 bases and 2 bases, with 11 bases remaining between them. Here the CDR3 reads CASSLDGQGQETQYF. CDR3 nucleotide sequence: TGCGCCAGCAGCTTGGATGGCCAGGGGCAAGAGACCCAGTACTTC.

The gene calls are TRBV5-3 and TRBJ1-2, with a possible D match to TRBD1 (6 bases). TRBV5-3 is filed as an ORF, its function uncertain. Deletions cut 6 bases from V and 2 bases from J, with 23 bases between. This CDR3 comprises 17 residues. CDR3 in amino acids: CARKTPLNRALNYGYTF. For the CDR3, the DNA is TGTGCCAGAAAGACCCCTTTAAACAGGGCTTTGAACTATGGCTACACCTTC.

The chain combines TRBV2 with TRBJ1-5, with 7 bases matching TRBD1. Looked up from germline, CDR1 is SNHLY and CDR2 is FYNNEI. The CDR3 is 14 residues long. V trimming: 8 bases; J trimming: 5 bases; junction bases outside the gene matches: 9. CDR3 amino acids: CASGEGQRDQPQHF. CDR3 sequence (DNA): TGTGCCAGCGGAGAGGGACAGAGAGATCAGCCCCAGCATTTT.

The rearrangement joins TRBV7-8 to TRBJ1-2; 10 bases line up with TRBD1. The germline gives CDR1 SGHVS, CDR2 FQNEAQ. Trimming removed 5 bases from V and 8 bases from J; junction bases left unmatched: 11. The CDR3 is 15 amino acids. As DNA, the CDR3 is TGTGCCAGCAGCCCCGGGACAGGGGCTGGAAGGGGCTACACCTTC. Its protein product is CASSPGTGAGRGYTF. The complete variable domain, with remaining parts taken from reference TRBV7-8 and TRBJ1-2, reads GAGVSQSPRYKVAKRGQDVALRCDPISGHVSLFWYQQALGQGPEFLTYFQNEAQLDKSGLPSDRFFAERPEGSVSTLKIQRTQQEDSAVYLCASSPGTGAGRGYTFGSGTRLTVV.